One sample yielded the 15 T cell receptor beta chains listed below, sequenced in a study of shared clonotypes between healthy human individuals. Generated by immunoSEQ multiplex PCR, the TCRdb table keeps only in-frame clones and is missing some. Counted here are 450,000 to 550,000 clones, less than 85% occurring once; the ten biggest clones make up roughly 13%. Source material: PBMCs. These receptors were obtained from a woman aged 40 to 50 in good health. Some clones in this sample may be carry-over from other donors' samples.

The rearrangement links TRBV5-8 to TRBJ2-7, with D perhaps assigned TRBD1 or TRBD2 (5 bases each). CDR1 is SGHTS, CDR2 YDEGEE, per germline. The CDR3 spans 15 residues. V lost 2 bases, J lost 0 bases, and 12 bases lay in between. The CDR3 DNA follows: TGTGCCAGCAGCTTAGGGGACGGTAGCTCCTACGAGCAGTACTTC. This gives the protein CASSLGDGSSYEQYF. The entire variable domain, with the rest obtained from reference TRBV5-8 and TRBJ2-7, is as follows: EAGVTQSPTHLIKTRGQQATLRCSPISGHTSVYWYQQALGLGLQFLLWYDEGEERNRGNFPPRFSGRQFPNYSSELNVNALELEDSALYLCASSLGDGSSYEQYFGPGTRLTVT.

This sequence joins TRBV5-8 and TRBJ2-7; D remains ambiguous. The CDR3 runs 14 residues. V was shortened by 1 base and J by 2 bases, with 10 bases between the two germline ends. The germline V gene has CDR1 SGHTS and CDR2 YDEGEE. The DNA for the CDR3 is TGTGCCAGCAGCTTGTGGGATTCCACCTACGAGCAGTACTTC. Amino acids: CASSLWDSTYEQYF.

This clone was observed a few times. V usage is TRBV20-1 and J usage is TRBJ2-1; no reliable D call. The germline V gene encodes CDR1 DFQATT and CDR2 SNEGSKA (reference sequence). The V and J ends lost 2 bases and 5 bases respectively, with 4 bases between them. This CDR3 contains 11 residues. The CDR3 DNA is TGCAGTGCTAGACCCCACAATGAGCAGTTCTTC. Its protein product is CSARPHNEQFF.

The chain has TRBV19 and TRBJ2-3, with a possible D match to TRBD1 (6 bases). The V end was cut by 3 bases, the J end by 5 bases, with 9 bases between. The germline gives CDR1 LNHDA, CDR2 SQIVND (reference sequence). The CDR3 contains 13 residues. CDR3 in DNA: TGTGCCAGTAGTATCCCACAGGGAGATACGCAGTATTTT. Protein: CASSIPQGDTQYF.

This clone was seen only a few times. This chain joins TRBV11-2 and TRBJ2-1, with 10 bases identical to TRBD2. This CDR3 spans 17 amino acids. V shed 5 bases, J shed 8 bases, and the junction held 15 bases outside the gene matches. The germline V gene has CDR1 SGHAT and CDR2 FQNNGV. The CDR3 DNA reads TGTGCCAGCAGCCCCGGACTAGCGGAAATCATCGGGGATGAGCAGTTCTTC. This sequence encodes CASSPGLAEIIGDEQFF. Filled out from reference TRBV11-2 and TRBJ2-1, the complete variable domain reads EAGVAQSPRYKIIEKRQSVAFWCNPISGHATLYWYQQILGQGPKLLIQFQNNGVVDDSQLPKDRFSAERLKGVDSTLKIQPAKLEDSAVYLCASSPGLAEIIGDEQFFGPGTRLTVL.

This clone appeared once. CDR3: CASSRPGYSNQPQHF. CDR3 sequence (DNA): TGTGCCAGCAGCCGCCCGGGGTATAGCAATCAGCCCCAGCATTTT. The J gene is TRBJ1-5, the V gene TRBV28, with unresolved D. The CDR3 covers 15 residues. CDR1 is MDHEN, CDR2 SYDVKM, per germline. With 6 bases removed from V and 0 bases from J, the gap between germline ends came to 12 bases.

The CDR3 DNA is TGTGCCAGCGGCCGGGACAGGCAAGAGACCCAGTACTTC. It is translated as CASGRDRQETQYF. V is TRBV6-1 and J is TRBJ2-5, with 8 bases matching TRBD1. Germline lookup yields CDR1 MNHNS and CDR2 SASEGT. The CDR3 sequence is 13 residues long. With V trimmed by 8 bases and J by 2 bases, 4 bases remained unmatched.

J is TRBJ1-3 and V is TRBV9; no reliable D call. Trimming removed 0 bases at V and 1 base at J, with 14 bases between. CDR1 is SGDLS and CDR2 is YYNGEE in the germline V gene. This CDR3 is 17 amino acids long. The CDR3 sequence: CASSVAPNWWSGNTIYF. In nucleotides, the CDR3 is TGTGCCAGCAGCGTAGCCCCGAATTGGTGGTCTGGAAACACCATATATTTT.

This clone was detected only a few times. The chain recombines TRBV7-2 with TRBJ1-1, with D perhaps TRBD1 (5 bases). CDR1 and CDR2 from the germline V gene are SGHTA and FQGNSA. The CDR3 runs to 14 residues. Trimming pared 0 bases from V and 5 bases from J, leaving 10 bases between. In DNA, the CDR3 is TGTGCCAGCAGCTTAGCAGCAGGGCGGACTGAAGCTTTCTTT. It encodes CASSLAAGRTEAFF.

This chain joins TRBV7-6 and TRBJ2-7; 9 bases agree with TRBD1. J gave up 7 bases and V 5 bases, and 9 bases lay outside the gene matches. This CDR3 has 14 amino acids. CDR1 is SGHVS, CDR2 FNYEAQ, per germline. The CDR3 DNA is TGTGCCAGCAGCGCGGGACAGGGATTTGGAGAGCAGTACTTC. Its translation: CASSAGQGFGEQYF. Combining the CDR3 with reference TRBV7-6 and TRBJ2-7 gives the whole variable domain GAGVSQSPRYKVTKRGQDVALRCDPISGHVSLYWYRQALGQGPEFLTYFNYEAQQDKSGLPNDRFSAERPEGSISTLTIQRTEQRDSAMYRCASSAGQGFGEQYFGPGTRLTVT.

The chain combines TRBV7-9 with TRBJ2-5; D possibly uses TRBD1 or TRBD2 (5 bases each). The CDR3 is 14 amino acids. The V and J ends lost 3 bases and 2 bases respectively, with 10 bases between them. CDR1 is SEHNR and CDR2 is FQNEAQ in the germline V gene (reference sequence). DNA of the CDR3: TGTGCCAGCAGCTTCGACAGACTACAAGAGACCCAGTACTTC. The encoded protein is CASSFDRLQETQYF.

J is TRBJ2-5 and V is TRBV30; no definite D call. V gave up 0 bases and J gave up 1 base, with 6 bases separating them. The CDR3 has 13 amino acids. The germline CDR1 and CDR2 sequences are GTSNPN and SVGIG (reference sequence). The CDR3 DNA sequence: TGTGCCTGGAGTGTAGGCAGCCAAGAGACCCAGTACTTC. The encoded protein is CAWSVGSQETQYF.

This chain joins TRBV7-2 and TRBJ2-1; 12 positions agree with TRBD2. Germline assignment: CDR1 SGHTA and CDR2 FQGNSA. The ends lost 2 bases at V and 10 bases at J; junction bases unmatched: 9. This CDR3 spans 16 amino acids. The CDR3 region is CASSLRRTSGILEQFF. DNA for the CDR3: TGTGCCAGCAGCTTACGAAGGACTAGCGGGATTTTGGAGCAGTTCTTC.

The rearrangement uses TRBV6-1 and TRBJ1-5; no clear D. Germline loops: CDR1 MNHNS, CDR2 SASEGT. Trimming removed 6 bases at V and 3 bases at J, with 15 bases between. This CDR3 is 15 amino acids long. As DNA, the CDR3 is TGTGCCAGCAGGCCACATCCCTCTAACAATCAGCCCCAGCATTTT. It translates to CASRPHPSNNQPQHF.

The chain uses TRBV7-8 and TRBJ1-1, with 8 bases identical to TRBD1. This CDR3 is built from 14 residues. Trimming cost V 7 bases and J 1 base; bases outside gene matches: 5. The germline V gene encodes CDR1 SGHVS and CDR2 FQNEAQ. CDR3 sequence: CASIKDRGNTEAFF. The CDR3, as DNA: TGTGCCAGCATCAAAGACAGGGGGAACACTGAAGCTTTCTTT.